These T cell receptor beta chains were read from a single sample in a study of CD8 T cells in ankylosing spondylitis. Each CDR3 protein is one row after TCRdb ran MiXCR on the 5' RACE reads. Of just under 350,000 distinct CDR3 sequences detected, under 15% appear once; the ten largest clones hold 1.1%. Sequencing was done on a sample of blood, either unsorted or a sorted T cell fraction (not recorded which). Receptors originate from a male donor with ankylosing spondylitis or in good health (not recorded which). The CDR3 runs from the conserved cysteine through the conserved F or W. The D gene is left open where the match is weak. Clone size is given for some rows only: seen once, a few or many times, or a class if the clone is expanded.

clone size,D gene,V gene,J gene,CDR3 DNA,CDR3 protein
.,.,TRBV12-3/TRBV12-4,TRBJ2-1,TGTGCCAGCACCCAAAGGACCCGTCGGGCGAATAGCTCCTACAATGAGCAGTTCTTC,CASTQRTRRANSSYNEQFF
few,TRBD1,TRBV29-1,TRBJ1-1,TGCAGCGTCCTGAAGGGACAGGGCAGTAGTAAGGCTTTCTTT,CSVLKGQGSSKAFF
.,TRBD1,TRBV27,TRBJ2-1,TGTGCCAGCAGCCCGGGGACAGTCTTCCACAATGAGCAGTTCTTC,CASSPGTVFHNEQFF
many,.,TRBV11-2,TRBJ2-5,TGTGCCAGCAGCTTAACCCAAGAGACCCAGTACTTC,CASSLTQETQYF
many,.,TRBV6-1,TRBJ2-5,TGTGCCAGCAGTGGGACAGAAGAGACCCAGTACTTC,CASSGTEETQYF
.,TRBD1,TRBV9,TRBJ2-7,TGTGCCAGCAGCGTAGATGGAGGGACAGGGGCTACCGAGCAGTACTTC,CASSVDGGTGATEQYF
few,TRBD1,TRBV4-1,TRBJ2-7,TGCGCCAGCAGCCAAAGGTTCGGACAGGGAGGTTTGTATGGCGAGCAGTACTTC,CASSQRFGQGGLYGEQYF
few,.,TRBV3-1,TRBJ2-2,TGTGCCAGCAGCCACCAGGGGAAGGTGACCGGGGAGCTGTTTTTT,CASSHQGKVTGELFF
.,.,TRBV18,TRBJ2-5,TGTGCCAGCTCACCACGGGCTGCCCAAACGGAAGAGACCCAGTACTTC,CASSPRAAQTEETQYF
.,.,TRBV3-1,TRBJ1-2,TGTGCCAGCAGCCAAGATGGCGGGTTCTATGGCTACACCTTC,CASSQDGGFYGYTF
.,TRBD1,TRBV4-1,TRBJ1-6,TGCGCCAGCACCTCCGGGACAGATAATTCACCCCTCCACTTT,CASTSGTDNSPLHF
few,TRBD1,TRBV5-1,TRBJ1-1,TGCGCCAGCAGCCGGACAGGTGAGGGGGACACTGAAGCTTTCTTT,CASSRTGEGDTEAFF
once,TRBD1,TRBV6-2/TRBV6-3,TRBJ2-7,TGTGCCAGCAGTGAGAGGGACAGGCGGATCTCCTACGAGCAGTACTTC,CASSERDRRISYEQYF
.,TRBD2,TRBV3-1,TRBJ2-3,TGTGCCAGCAGCCAGGGACTAGTTACGACGCAGTATTTT,CASSQGLVTTQYF
.,.,TRBV6-5,TRBJ2-1,TGTGCCAGCAGTTCCACGGGACGACTAAGCTCCTACAATGAGCAGTTCTTC,CASSSTGRLSSYNEQFF
many,TRBD1,TRBV10-3,TRBJ1-1,TGTGCCATCAGTGAGCCACCTCAGGGGGTCACTGAAGCTTTCTTT,CAISEPPQGVTEAFF
.,.,TRBV20-1,TRBJ2-5,TGCAGTGCTAACAGGGTTTTGGATAGCGAGACCCAGTACTTC,CSANRVLDSETQYF
few,.,TRBV5-1,TRBJ1-2,TGCGCCAGCAGCTTGGTACAGCCCCGCTATGGCTACACCTTC,CASSLVQPRYGYTF
.,.,TRBV28,TRBJ1-2,TGTGCCAGCAGTTCCGGGCAGTCTGTTGGCTACACCTTC,CASSSGQSVGYTF
.,.,TRBV2,TRBJ2-7,TGTGCCAGCGGGAACCTCCTCTACGAGCAGTACTTC,CASGNLLYEQYF
.,.,TRBV5-6,TRBJ2-7,TGTGCCAGCAGCCGCGGGCGCCTGTCCTACGAGCAGTACTTC,CASSRGRLSYEQYF
few,TRBD1,TRBV7-8,TRBJ2-3,TGTGCCACCAAGAAGGTGGGCCAGGGGGCCAGCACAGATACGCAGTATTTT,CATKKVGQGASTDTQYF
.,TRBD2,TRBV3-1,TRBJ2-1,TGTGCCAGCTCTAGCGGGGGGGACAATGAGCAGTTCTTC,CASSSGGDNEQFF
.,TRBD2,TRBV6-1,TRBJ2-1,TGTGCCAGCTTCGCTAGCGGGATCAATGAGCAGTTCTTC,CASFASGINEQFF
few,TRBD1,TRBV5-1,TRBJ2-5,TGCGCCAGCAGCCAGGACAGGGCGGGAGAGACCCAGTACTTC,CASSQDRAGETQYF
.,.,TRBV5-5,TRBJ2-1,TGTGCCAGCGGCCCCGGACTCCTCTATGAGCAGTTCTTC,CASGPGLLYEQFF
.,.,TRBV9,TRBJ2-5,TGTGCCAGCAGCGTAGCTCGGGGGCTCCAAGAGACCCAGTACTTC,CASSVARGLQETQYF
many,.,TRBV5-1,TRBJ2-3,TGCGCCAGCAGCGAAGGGGTAGATACGCAGTATTTT,CASSEGVDTQYF